This record covers a single T cell receptor beta chain. Per the authors' pipeline: Amplification from reference gene primers served as the basis for estimated nucleated cell counts. Data came from immunoSEQ multiplex PCR; TCRdb stores just in-frame clones and leaves some out. Clone size and V and J calls were adopted from that table, with D and trimming inferred from the DNA. The sample has under 350,000 clones, 80% to 90% seen once. This sample is drawn from a study of blood T cell repertoires in COVID-19. Study-wide context: COVID-19 samples from acute and convalescent phases originated in the United States, Italy and Spain.

The V end lost 3 bases, the J end lost 2 bases, and 6 bases lay between the germline ends. Germline V gene data show CDR1 as LGHDT and CDR2 as YNNKEL (reference sequence). The CDR3 runs 13 residues. V gene TRBV3-1 (or the pseudogene TRBV3-2) combines with J gene TRBJ2-3; D gene unclear. Sequenced: peripheral blood. This receptor was identified in a woman in her 70s with acute or convalescent COVID-19. This CDR3 reads CASSQRITDTQYF. The DNA of the CDR3 is TGTGCCAGCAGCCAGCGGATCACAGATACGCAGTATTTT.